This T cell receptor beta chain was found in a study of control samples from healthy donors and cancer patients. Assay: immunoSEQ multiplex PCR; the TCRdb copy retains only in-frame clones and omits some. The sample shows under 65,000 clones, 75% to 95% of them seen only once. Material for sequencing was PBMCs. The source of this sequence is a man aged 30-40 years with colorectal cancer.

The CDR3 bases are TGCAGCGTTGAATCCGAAGGATCTGGAGGGGATGGCTACACCTTC. Protein product: CSVESEGSGGDGYTF. The V and J genes are TRBV29-1 and TRBJ1-2, with TRBD1 as a possible D gene (5 bases). Trimming removed 2 bases at V and 6 bases at J, with 19 bases between. The germline V gene encodes CDR1 SQVTM and CDR2 ANQGSEA. CDR3 size: 15 residues.